The sequence of this TCR beta chain was determined in a study of CD8+ T cells in alopecia areata. Study-wide background: Tofacitinib exposure lasted 6 to 18 months, followed by 6 months off drug. Study outcomes and limitations: Any link of baseline CD8+ expansion to response, resting on one nonresponder, remains uncertain.

Extraction and reverse transcription of RNA yielded cDNA as the sequencing template. Data came from immunoSEQ multiplex PCR; TCRdb stores just in-frame clones and leaves some out. The data hold about 190,000 clones, with roughly three fifths observed a single time. Worth noting for this clone: Its antigen is currently unknown.

The treatment: oral pan-JAK inhibitor, 5-10 mg twice daily. The clonotype comes from a human donor with alopecia areata. Specimen: CD4+ T cells sorted from blood, collected at week 4, from a patient treated with tofacitinib.

The CDR3 loop reads CAWKGANYGYTF. Here the CDR3 DNA reads TGTGCCTGGAAAGGGGCTAACTATGGCTACACCTTC. The rearrangement links TRBV30 to TRBJ1-2, with D maybe TRBD1 (5 bases). CDR1 and CDR2 (germline): GTSNPN, SVGIG (reference sequence). This CDR3 spans 12 amino acids. The V and J ends lost 4 bases and 0 bases respectively, with 6 bases between them.